This TCR beta chain originates from a study of control samples from healthy donors and cancer patients. Germline CDR1 reads SGHTA; CDR2 reads FQGNSA. J lost 7 bases, V lost 5 bases, and 12 bases had no gene match. The CDR3 is 17 amino acids. Assay used: immunoSEQ multiplex PCR; TCRdb lists only in-frame clones, some missing. The repertoire holds some 100,000 clones, with more than 85% as singletons. This clone was counted a single time. The chain links TRBV7-2 to TRBJ2-1, with 12 nucleotides matching TRBD2. The material sequenced was blood. This sequence was found in a woman aged 50 to 65 in good health. In nucleotides, the CDR3 is TGTGCCAGCAGCGCCTCTAGCGGGGGGGCCAAATTGAATGAGCAGTTCTTC. As protein: CASSASSGGAKLNEQFF.